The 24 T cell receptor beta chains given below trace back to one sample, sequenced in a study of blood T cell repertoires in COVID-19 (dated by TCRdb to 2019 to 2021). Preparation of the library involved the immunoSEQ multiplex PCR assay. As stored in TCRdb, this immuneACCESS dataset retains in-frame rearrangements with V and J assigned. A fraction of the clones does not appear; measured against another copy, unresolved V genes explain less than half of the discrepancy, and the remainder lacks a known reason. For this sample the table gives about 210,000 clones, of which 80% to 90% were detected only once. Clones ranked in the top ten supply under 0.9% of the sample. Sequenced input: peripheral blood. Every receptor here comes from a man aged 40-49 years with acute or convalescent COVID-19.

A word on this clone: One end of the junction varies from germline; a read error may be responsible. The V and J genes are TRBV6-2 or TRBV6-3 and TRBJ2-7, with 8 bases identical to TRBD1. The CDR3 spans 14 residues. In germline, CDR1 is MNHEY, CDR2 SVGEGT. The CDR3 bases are TGTGCCAGCAGCCTTTCAGCCATCGGGACAGGTCGGGACTTC. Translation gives CASSLSAIGTGRDF.

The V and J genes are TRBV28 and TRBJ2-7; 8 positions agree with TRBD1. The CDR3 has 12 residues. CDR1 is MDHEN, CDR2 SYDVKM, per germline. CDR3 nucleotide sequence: TGTTCTTCCGGGACAGGCCTCATAGAGCAGTACTTC. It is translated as CSSGTGLIEQYF.

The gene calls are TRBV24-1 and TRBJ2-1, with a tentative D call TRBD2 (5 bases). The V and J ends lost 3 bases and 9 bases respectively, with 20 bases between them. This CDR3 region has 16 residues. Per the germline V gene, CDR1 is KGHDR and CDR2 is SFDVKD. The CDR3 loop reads CATSDQGGSAGREQFF. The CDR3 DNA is TGTGCCACCAGTGATCAAGGTGGTAGCGCGGGTCGTGAGCAGTTCTTC.

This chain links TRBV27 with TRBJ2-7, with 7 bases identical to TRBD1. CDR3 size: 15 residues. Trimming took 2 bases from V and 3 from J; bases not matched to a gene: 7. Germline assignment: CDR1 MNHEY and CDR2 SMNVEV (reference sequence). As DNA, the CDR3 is TGTGCCAGCAGTTTAAAAGGGGGCGGTCACTACGAGCAGTACTTC. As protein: CASSLKGGGHYEQYF.

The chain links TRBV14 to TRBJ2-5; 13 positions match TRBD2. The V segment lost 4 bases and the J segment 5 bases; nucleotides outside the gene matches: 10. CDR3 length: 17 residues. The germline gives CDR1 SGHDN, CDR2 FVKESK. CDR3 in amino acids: CASSRGLAGVGGETQYF. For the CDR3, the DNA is TGTGCCAGCAGCCGCGGACTAGCGGGAGTGGGAGGGGAGACCCAGTACTTC.

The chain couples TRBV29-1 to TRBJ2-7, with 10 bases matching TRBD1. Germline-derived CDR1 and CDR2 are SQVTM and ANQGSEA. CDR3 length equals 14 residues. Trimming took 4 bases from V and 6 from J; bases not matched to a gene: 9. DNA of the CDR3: TGCAGCGTTGGACCCGGGACAGGGGTTTCCGAGCAGTACTTC. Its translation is CSVGPGTGVSEQYF.

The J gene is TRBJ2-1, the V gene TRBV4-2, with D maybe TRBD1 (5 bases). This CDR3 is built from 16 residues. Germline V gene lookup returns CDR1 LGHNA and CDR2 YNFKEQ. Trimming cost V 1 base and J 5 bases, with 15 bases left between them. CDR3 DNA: TGTGCCAGCAGCCAAGGGGGCGGAGACACCAACAATGAGCAGTTCTTC. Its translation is CASSQGGGDTNNEQFF.

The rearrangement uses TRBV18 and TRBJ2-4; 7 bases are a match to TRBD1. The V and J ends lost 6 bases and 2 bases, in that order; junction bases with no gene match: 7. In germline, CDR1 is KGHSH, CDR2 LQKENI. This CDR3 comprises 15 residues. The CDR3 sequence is CASSPRQGSKNIQYF. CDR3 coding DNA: TGTGCCAGCTCGCCCCGACAGGGATCCAAAAACATTCAGTACTTC.

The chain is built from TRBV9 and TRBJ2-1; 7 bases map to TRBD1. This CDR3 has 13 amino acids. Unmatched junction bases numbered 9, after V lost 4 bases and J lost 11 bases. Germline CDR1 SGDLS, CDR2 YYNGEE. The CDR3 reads CASSQRQGLQQFF. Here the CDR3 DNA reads TGTGCCAGCAGCCAGCGACAGGGTTTACAGCAGTTCTTC.

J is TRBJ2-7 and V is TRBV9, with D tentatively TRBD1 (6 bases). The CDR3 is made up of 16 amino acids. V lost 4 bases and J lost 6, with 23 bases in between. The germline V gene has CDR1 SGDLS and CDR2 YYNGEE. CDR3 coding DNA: TGTGCCAGCAGCCCGAGGCCAGGTGGCAGGGGTGGCGAGCAGTACTTC. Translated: CASSPRPGGRGGEQYF.

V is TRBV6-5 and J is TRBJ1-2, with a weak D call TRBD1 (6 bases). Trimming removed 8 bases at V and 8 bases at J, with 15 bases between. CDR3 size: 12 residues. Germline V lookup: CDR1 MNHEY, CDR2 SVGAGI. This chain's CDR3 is CASDTTGHGYTF. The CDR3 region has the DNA TGTGCCAGCGATACGACAGGTCACGGCTACACCTTC.

The CDR3 loop reads CAIRGTGSSGYTF. In DNA, the CDR3 is TGTGCCATCAGGGGGACAGGGAGTAGTGGCTACACCTTC. This chain joins TRBV10-3 and TRBJ1-2, with 9 bases aligning to TRBD1. The CDR3 is 13 amino acids. The trim removed 6 bases at V and 7 bases at J, leaving 6 bases unmatched. CDR1 and CDR2 (germline): ENHRY, SYGVKD.

The DNA of the CDR3 is TGTGCCAGCAGCGTATCAGGAGGGAGGGGCACTGAAGCTTTCTTT. This translates into CASSVSGGRGTEAFF. This chain connects TRBV9 to TRBJ1-1, with TRBD1 as a possible D gene (5 bases). From germline, CDR1 is SGDLS and CDR2 YYNGEE. This CDR3 is 15 amino acids long. V was shortened by 1 base and J by 4 bases, with 14 bases between the two germline ends.

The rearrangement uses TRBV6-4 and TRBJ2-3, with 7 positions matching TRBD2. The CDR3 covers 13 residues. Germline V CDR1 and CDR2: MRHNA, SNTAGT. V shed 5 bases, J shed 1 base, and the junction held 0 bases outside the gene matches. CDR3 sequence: CASSRGGTDTQYF. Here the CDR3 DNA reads TGTGCCAGCAGTCGGGGGGGCACAGATACGCAGTATTTT.

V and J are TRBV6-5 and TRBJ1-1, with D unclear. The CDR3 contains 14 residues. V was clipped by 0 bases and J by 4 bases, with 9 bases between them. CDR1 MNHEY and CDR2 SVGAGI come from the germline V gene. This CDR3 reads CASSYSDGGTEAFF. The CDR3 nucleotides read TGTGCCAGCAGTTACTCGGATGGAGGCACTGAAGCTTTCTTT.

The CDR3 loop reads CASSVGNLAGVGETQYF. In DNA form, the CDR3 reads TGTGCCAGCAGCGTAGGTAACCTAGCGGGAGTTGGAGAGACCCAGTACTTC. This chain links TRBV9 with TRBJ2-5; 10 bases align to TRBD2. CDR1 is SGDLS, CDR2 YYNGEE, per germline. The junction had 9 bases not matched to a gene; V was cut back by 0 bases and J by 4 bases. The CDR3 spans 17 residues.

Here the CDR3 DNA reads TGTGCCAGCAGCCAGCGCCCGGGACTAGCGGGGGGATCGGCTGATACGCAGTATTTT. Amino acids: CASSQRPGLAGGSADTQYF. The chain uses TRBV3-1 (or the pseudogene TRBV3-2) and TRBJ2-3; 15 bases are shared with TRBD2. CDR1 and CDR2 (germline): LGHDT, YNNKEL (reference sequence). The V and J ends lost 3 bases and 6 bases, in that order; junction bases with no gene match: 13. The CDR3 loop spans 19 amino acids.

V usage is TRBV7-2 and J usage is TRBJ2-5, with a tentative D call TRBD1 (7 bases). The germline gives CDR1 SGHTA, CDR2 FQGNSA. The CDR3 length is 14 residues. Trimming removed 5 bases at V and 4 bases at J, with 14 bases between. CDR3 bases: TGTGCCAGCAGCCCCCGACAGGGAGGAGAGACCCAGTACTTC. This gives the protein CASSPRQGGETQYF.

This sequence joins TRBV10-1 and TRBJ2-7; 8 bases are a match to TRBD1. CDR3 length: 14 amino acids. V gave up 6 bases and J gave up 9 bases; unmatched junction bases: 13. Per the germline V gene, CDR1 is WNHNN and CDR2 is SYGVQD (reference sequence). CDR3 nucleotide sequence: TGCGCCAGCAGCCCGGGACAGGACCCCAGGGGGCAGTACTTC. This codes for CASSPGQDPRGQYF.

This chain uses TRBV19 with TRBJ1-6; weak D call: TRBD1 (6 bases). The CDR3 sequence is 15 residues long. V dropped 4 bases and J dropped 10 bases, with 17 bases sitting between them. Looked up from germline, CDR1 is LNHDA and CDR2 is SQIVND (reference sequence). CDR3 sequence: CASSTSGGARSPLHF. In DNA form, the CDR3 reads TGTGCCAGTAGTACCTCTGGGGGGGCAAGATCACCCCTCCACTTT.

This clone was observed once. The CDR3 spells CASTPFVGVDTQYF. The CDR3 DNA reads as TGTGCCAGCACCCCTTTCGTCGGGGTAGATACGCAGTATTTT. The chain recombines TRBV6-6 with TRBJ2-3, with D possibly TRBD2 on 5 matching bases. V lost 7 bases and J lost 5, with 16 bases in between. CDR3 length: 14 amino acids. Germline V gene lookup returns CDR1 MNHNY and CDR2 SVGAGI (reference sequence).

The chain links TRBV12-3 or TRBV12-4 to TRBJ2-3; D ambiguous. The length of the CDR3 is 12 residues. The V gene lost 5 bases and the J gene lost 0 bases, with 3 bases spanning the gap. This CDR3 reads CASSESTDTQYF. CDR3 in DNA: TGTGCCAGCAGTGAGAGCACAGATACGCAGTATTTT.

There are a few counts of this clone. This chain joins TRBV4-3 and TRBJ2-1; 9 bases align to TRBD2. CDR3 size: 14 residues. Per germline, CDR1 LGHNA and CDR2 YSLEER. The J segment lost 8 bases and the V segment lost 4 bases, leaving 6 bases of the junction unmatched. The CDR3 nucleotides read TGCGCCAGCAGCCCCCTGGCGGGAGGGCATGAGCAGTTCTTC. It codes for CASSPLAGGHEQFF.

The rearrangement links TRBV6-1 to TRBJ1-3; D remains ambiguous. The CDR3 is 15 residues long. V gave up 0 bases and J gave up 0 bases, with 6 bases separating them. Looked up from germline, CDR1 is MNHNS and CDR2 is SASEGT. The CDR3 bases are TGTGCCAGCAGTGAAGCGAGGGTCTCTGGAAACACCATATATTTT. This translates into CASSEARVSGNTIYF.